The T cell receptor (beta chain) under discussion was sequenced for a study of OX40 agonist ivuxolimab in advanced cancers. TCRdb's copy holds only in-frame clones and misses some; the assay was immunoSEQ multiplex PCR. The table includes tens of thousands of clones, 94% detected once. Trimming cost V 4 bases and J 4 bases; bases outside gene matches: 12. The CDR3 totals 16 residues. Per germline, CDR1 MGHRA and CDR2 YSYEKL. Sample: CD4+ or CD8+ T cells sorted from blood, taken in a trial of the OX40 agonist ivuxolimab. The chain links TRBV4-1 to TRBJ1-2; 7 bases fit TRBD1. The sequence came from an adult with an advanced solid tumor such as melanoma, head and neck, liver or kidney cancer. In DNA form, the CDR3 reads TGCGCCAGCAGCCTCGAACAGACAGGGCCCTTCTATGGCTACACCTTC. This encodes CASSLEQTGPFYGYTF.